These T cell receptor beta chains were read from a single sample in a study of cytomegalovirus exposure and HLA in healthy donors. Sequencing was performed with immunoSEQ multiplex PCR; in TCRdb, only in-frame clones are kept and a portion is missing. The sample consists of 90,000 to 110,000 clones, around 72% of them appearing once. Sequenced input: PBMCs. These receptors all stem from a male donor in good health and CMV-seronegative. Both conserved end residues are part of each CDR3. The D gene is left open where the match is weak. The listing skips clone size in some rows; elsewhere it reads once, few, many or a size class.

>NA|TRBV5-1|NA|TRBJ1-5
CASSLAGAGQPQHF
TGCGCCAGCAGCTTGGCAGGGGCGGGTCAGCCCCAGCATTTT
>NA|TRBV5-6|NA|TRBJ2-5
CASSLGPERETQYF
TGTGCCAGCAGCTTGGGTCCGGAGAGGGAGACCCAGTACTTC
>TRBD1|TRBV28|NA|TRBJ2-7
CASSGQGLYEQYF
TGTGCCAGCTCGGGACAGGGTCTCTACGAGCAGTACTTC
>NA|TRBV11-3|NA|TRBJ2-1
CASSSGAEGADEQFF
TGTGCCAGCAGCTCCGGAGCGGAGGGGGCGGATGAGCAGTTCTTC
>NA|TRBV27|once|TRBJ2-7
CASSFSLRYGRNEQYF
TGTGCCAGCAGTTTTTCCCTCCGTTATGGCAGGAACGAGCAGTACTTC
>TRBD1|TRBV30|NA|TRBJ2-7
CAWSGTGTGLYEQYF
TGTGCCTGGAGTGGGACCGGGACAGGGCTTTACGAGCAGTACTTC
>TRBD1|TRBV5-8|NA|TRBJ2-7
CASSLRDRAYEQYF
TGTGCCAGCAGCTTACGGGACAGGGCGTACGAGCAGTACTTC
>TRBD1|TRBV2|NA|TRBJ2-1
CASRERQGRVNEQFF
TGTGCCAGCAGGGAAAGACAGGGTAGGGTCAATGAGCAGTTCTTC
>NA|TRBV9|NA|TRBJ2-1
CASSVGESYYNEQFF
TGTGCCAGCAGCGTAGGGGAGAGCTACTACAATGAGCAGTTCTTC
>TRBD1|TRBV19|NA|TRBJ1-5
CASTKQGRGNQPQHF
TGTGCCAGTACCAAACAGGGGAGAGGCAATCAGCCCCAGCATTTT
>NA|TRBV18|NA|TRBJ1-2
CASSPPVTAFNYGYTF
TGTGCCAGCTCACCACCTGTCACAGCTTTCAACTATGGCTACACCTTC
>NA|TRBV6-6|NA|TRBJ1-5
CASREPGDSNQPQHF
TGTGCCAGCAGGGAACCCGGGGATAGCAATCAGCCCCAGCATTTT
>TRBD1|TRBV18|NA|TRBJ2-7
CASSPRQGEDEQYF
TGTGCCAGCTCCCCGAGACAGGGAGAGGACGAGCAGTACTTC
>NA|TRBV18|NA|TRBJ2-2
CASSPTGAGELFF
TGTGCCAGCTCACCGACAGGAGCCGGGGAGCTGTTTTTT
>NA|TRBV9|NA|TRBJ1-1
CASSVAPDLVVAFF
TGTGCCAGCAGCGTAGCTCCCGATTTAGTCGTCGCTTTCTTT
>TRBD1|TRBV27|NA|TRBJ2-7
CASTSGPGTGYYEQYF
TGTGCCAGCACCTCGGGCCCCGGGACAGGGTACTACGAGCAGTACTTC
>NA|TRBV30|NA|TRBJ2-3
CAWRQGIGSDTQYF
TGTGCCTGGAGGCAGGGGATTGGGTCAGATACGCAGTATTTT
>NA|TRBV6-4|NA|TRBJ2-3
CASSDSAEPTDTQYF
TGTGCCAGCAGTGACTCGGCCGAACCCACAGATACGCAGTATTTT
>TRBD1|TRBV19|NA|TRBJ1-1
CASSHRGVVTEAFF
TGTGCCAGTAGTCACAGGGGAGTGGTGACTGAAGCTTTCTTT
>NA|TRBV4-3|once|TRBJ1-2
CASSQDKSWTAERYGYTF
TGCGCCAGCAGCCAAGATAAAAGTTGGACAGCCGAAAGGTATGGCTACACCTTC
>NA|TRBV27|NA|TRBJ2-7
CASSLWSGRSYEQYF
TGTGCCAGCAGTTTATGGAGCGGACGCAGCTACGAGCAGTACTTC
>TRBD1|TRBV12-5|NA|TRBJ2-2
CASGLVLTGGTGELFF
TGTGCTAGTGGTTTGGTACTGACAGGGGGTACCGGGGAGCTGTTTTTT
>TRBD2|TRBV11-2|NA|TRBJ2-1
CASSQTSGRPYNEQFF
TGTGCCAGCAGCCAAACTAGCGGGAGGCCCTACAATGAGCAGTTCTTC
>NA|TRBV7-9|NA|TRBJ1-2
CASSGPLPQNYGYTF
TGTGCCAGCAGCGGGCCTCTTCCTCAAAACTATGGCTACACCTTC
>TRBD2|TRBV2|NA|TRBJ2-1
CASREKAGPYNEQFF
TGTGCCAGCAGGGAGAAAGCGGGGCCCTACAATGAGCAGTTCTTC
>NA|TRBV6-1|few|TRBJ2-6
CASSAHSGANVLTF
TGTGCCAGCAGTGCCCACTCTGGGGCCAACGTCCTGACTTTC
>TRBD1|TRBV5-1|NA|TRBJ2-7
CASSSGTALSYEQYF
TGCGCCAGCAGCTCTGGGACAGCCCTCTCCTACGAGCAGTACTTC
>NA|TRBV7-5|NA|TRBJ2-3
CVRSLRGQPGLATDTQYF
TGTGTCAGAAGCTTACGTGGACAGCCGGGACTAGCTACAGATACGCAGTATTTT
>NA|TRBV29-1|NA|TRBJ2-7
CSGASNEQYF
TGCAGCGGAGCTTCTAACGAGCAGTACTTC
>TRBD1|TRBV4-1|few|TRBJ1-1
CASSRDRGRNTEAFF
TGCGCCAGCAGCCGGGACAGGGGAAGGAACACTGAAGCTTTCTTT
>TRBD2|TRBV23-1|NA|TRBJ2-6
CASSQPPSGLEAKIGSGANVLTF
TGCGCCAGCAGTCAACCCCCGTCGGGACTAGAGGCCAAAATAGGCTCTGGGGCCAACGTCCTGACTTTC
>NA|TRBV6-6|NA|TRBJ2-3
CASKDLKGTDAQYF
TGTGCCAGCAAAGACCTAAAAGGCACAGATGCGCAGTATTTT
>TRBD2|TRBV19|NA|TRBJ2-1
CASSPSGSSYNEQFF
TGTGCCAGTAGTCCTAGCGGTAGCTCCTACAATGAGCAGTTCTTC
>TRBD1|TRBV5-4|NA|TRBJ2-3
CASSPYGQGGDTQYF
TGTGCCAGCAGCCCGTATGGACAGGGGGGAGATACGCAGTATTTT
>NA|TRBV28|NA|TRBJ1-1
CASIESRGVRTEAFF
TGTGCCAGCATCGAATCTCGGGGGGTACGGACTGAAGCTTTCTTT
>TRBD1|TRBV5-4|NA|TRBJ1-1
CASSLGTGDTEAFF
TGTGCCAGCAGCTTGGGTACAGGGGACACTGAAGCTTTCTTT
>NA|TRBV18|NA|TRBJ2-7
CASSPSPSGDYEQYF
TGTGCCAGCTCACCATCCCCGTCGGGGGACTACGAGCAGTACTTC
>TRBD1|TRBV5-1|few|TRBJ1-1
CASSLAPQGAGGAFF
TGCGCCAGCAGCTTGGCACCCCAGGGGGCAGGTGGAGCTTTCTTT
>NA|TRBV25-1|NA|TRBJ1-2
CASRETGETNGYTF
TGTGCCAGCAGGGAAACAGGCGAAACAAATGGCTACACCTTC
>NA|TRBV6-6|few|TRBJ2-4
CASRSNSGERVVQYF
TGTGCCAGCAGATCGAACTCCGGGGAGCGTGTGGTTCAGTACTTC
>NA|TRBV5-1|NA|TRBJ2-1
CASSLELRGFDEQFF
TGCGCCAGCAGCTTGGAGCTTCGGGGATTCGATGAGCAGTTCTTC
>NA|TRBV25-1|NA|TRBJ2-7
CASSESVADSYEQYF
TGTGCCAGCAGTGAATCAGTAGCGGACTCCTACGAGCAGTACTTC
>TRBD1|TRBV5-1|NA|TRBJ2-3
CASSFRGQSVTDTQYF
TGCGCCAGCAGCTTCAGGGGGCAATCAGTCACAGATACGCAGTATTTT
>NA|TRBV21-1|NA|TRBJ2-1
CASSPQDRVYNEQFF
TGTGCCAGCAGCCCCCAGGACAGGGTTTACAATGAGCAGTTCTTC
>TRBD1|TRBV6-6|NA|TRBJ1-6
CASSSTGTLNSPLHF
TGTGCCAGCAGCTCGACAGGGACATTGAATTCACCCCTCCACTTT
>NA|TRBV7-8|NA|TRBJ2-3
CASTLNGGISTDTQYF
TGTGCCAGCACCCTTAACGGCGGGATCAGCACAGATACGCAGTATTTT
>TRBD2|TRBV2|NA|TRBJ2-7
CASSDFLAGDSEQYF
TGTGCCAGCAGTGATTTCCTAGCGGGAGATTCCGAGCAGTACTTC
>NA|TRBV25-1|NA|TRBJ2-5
CASDGLQETQYF
TGTGCCAGTGACGGACTCCAAGAGACCCAGTACTTC
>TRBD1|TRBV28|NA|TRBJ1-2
CASSTTGANYGYTF
TGTGCCAGCAGTACGACAGGGGCTAACTATGGCTACACCTTC
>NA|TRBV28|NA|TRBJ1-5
CASTRGNQPQHF
TGTGCCAGCACCAGGGGAAATCAGCCCCAGCATTTT
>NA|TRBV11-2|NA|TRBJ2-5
CASSLEPGGGRETQYF
TGTGCCAGCAGCTTAGAGCCAGGGGGCGGGAGAGAGACCCAGTACTTC
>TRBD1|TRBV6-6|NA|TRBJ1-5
CASNKRQGANQPQHF
TGTGCCAGCAATAAACGACAGGGGGCGAATCAGCCCCAGCATTTT
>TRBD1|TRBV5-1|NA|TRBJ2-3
CASRSGQSTDTQYF
TGCGCCAGCAGATCGGGACAGAGCACAGATACGCAGTATTTT
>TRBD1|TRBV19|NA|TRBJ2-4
CASSIGGQGPLAKNIQYF
TGTGCCAGTAGTATAGGGGGACAGGGTCCGTTAGCCAAAAACATTCAGTACTTC
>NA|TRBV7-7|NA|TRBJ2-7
CASSFYSRSYEQYF
TGTGCCAGCAGCTTTTATAGCCGCTCCTACGAGCAGTACTTC
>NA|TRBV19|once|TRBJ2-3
CASSIGPADTQYF
TGTGCCAGTAGTATAGGTCCCGCAGATACGCAGTATTTT
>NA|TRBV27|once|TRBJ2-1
CASSSNRRGTYNEQFF
TGTGCCAGCAGTTCAAACCGCCGAGGGACCTACAATGAGCAGTTCTTC
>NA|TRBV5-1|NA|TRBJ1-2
CASSLEPANYGYTF
TGCGCCAGCAGCTTGGAACCAGCTAACTATGGCTACACCTTC
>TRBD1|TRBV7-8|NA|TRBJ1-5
CASSWTGSNQPQHF
TGTGCCAGCAGCTGGACAGGTTCGAATCAGCCCCAGCATTTT
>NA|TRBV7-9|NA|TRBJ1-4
CASSSTGWREKLFF
TGTGCCAGCAGCAGTACAGGGTGGCGGGAAAAACTGTTTTTT